These 9 T cell receptor beta chains were all obtained from the same sample, sequenced in a study of CD8+ T cells in alopecia areata. As the sequencing template, cDNA was produced by extracting RNA and reverse transcribing it. Produced via immunoSEQ multiplex PCR; TCRdb's table is partial and in-frame only. Among approximately 150,000 clones listed, around 51% were seen once. This material consisted of CD4+ T cells sorted from blood, taken at week 0. These receptors were collected from a human donor with alopecia areata.

The chain couples TRBV14 to TRBJ2-7; TRBD1 matches at 8 bases. Per the germline V gene, CDR1 is SGHDN and CDR2 is FVKESK. V was pared by 1 base and J by 3 bases, with 5 bases of the junction left unmatched. The CDR3 is made up of 15 amino acids. The CDR3 sequence: CASSQGTGTIYEQYF. In nucleotides, the CDR3 is TGTGCCAGCAGCCAAGGGACAGGGACAATCTACGAGCAGTACTTC.

This clone was counted a few times. At the DNA level, this CDR3 is encoded by other sequences in the same sample as well. J is TRBJ2-1 and V is TRBV29-1; D gene ambiguous. Germline V gene lookup returns CDR1 SQVTM and CDR2 ANQGSEA. V gave up 4 bases and J gave up 0 bases, with 7 bases separating them. The CDR3 covers 13 residues. Written as DNA, the CDR3 is TGCAGCGTTGTGAGGACCTCCTACAATGAGCAGTTCTTC. Its translation is CSVVRTSYNEQFF.

This clone has a handful of counts. The chain links TRBV18 to TRBJ2-1; D is possibly TRBD1 (6 bases). V lost 0 bases and J lost 4, with 13 bases in between. Germline V gene data show CDR1 as KGHSH and CDR2 as LQKENI. The CDR3 loop spans 16 amino acids. In DNA, the CDR3 is TGTGCCAGCTCACCACCGGAGACAGGCGGTTACAATGAGCAGTTCTTC. It is translated as CASSPPETGGYNEQFF.

The chain recombines TRBV30 with TRBJ1-4; D remains ambiguous. V shed 5 bases and J shed 8 bases, with 15 bases lying between them. Per the germline V gene, CDR1 is GTSNPN and CDR2 is SVGIG (reference sequence). The CDR3 has 13 amino acids. The CDR3 reads CAWSRTVKEKLFF. CDR3 DNA sequence: TGTGCCTGGTCTCGGACCGTGAAGGAAAAACTGTTTTTT.

The J gene is TRBJ1-5, the V gene TRBV28; possible D gene TRBD1, 5 bases. CDR3 length: 14 amino acids. The germline CDR1 and CDR2 sequences are MDHEN and SYDVKM. Trimming took off 3 bases at V and 10 bases at J, with 16 bases between the two ends. The CDR3 here is CASSLGGTAIPQHF. Written as DNA, the CDR3 is TGTGCCAGCAGTTTGGGGGGGACGGCTATACCCCAGCATTTT.

This clone was observed a few times. The V gene is TRBV29-1, the J gene TRBJ1-1; D gene ambiguous. V was pared by 8 bases and J by 4 bases, with 11 bases between. CDR1 and CDR2 from the germline V gene are SQVTM and ANQGSEA. The CDR3 extends over 11 amino acids. The CDR3 DNA sequence: TGCAGCTCCCTTCGGGGCACTGAAGCTTTCTTT. This encodes CSSLRGTEAFF.

There are a few counts of this clone. This chain links TRBV28 with TRBJ2-1; 8 bases agree with TRBD2. Germline V CDR1 and CDR2: MDHEN, SYDVKM. Trimming took 4 bases from V and 3 from J; bases not matched to a gene: 8. The CDR3 sequence is 16 residues long. In DNA, the CDR3 is TGTGCCAGCAGTTGGGCCACTAGCGGTCGCTACAATGAGCAGTTCTTC. This sequence encodes CASSWATSGRYNEQFF.

As DNA, the CDR3 is TGTGCCAGCAGTCCACTAGCAGATACCGATACGCAGTATTTT. Amino acids: CASSPLADTDTQYF. The chain couples TRBV6-5 to TRBJ2-3, with D maybe TRBD2 (6 bases). The CDR3 is 14 residues long. Deletions cut 5 bases from V and 6 bases from J, with 15 bases between. From germline, CDR1 is MNHEY and CDR2 SVGAGI.

V is TRBV29-1 and J is TRBJ2-1, with D possibly TRBD2 on 5 matching bases. The CDR3 runs to 16 residues. Trimming stripped 7 bases from V and 6 bases from J, with 25 bases between. Germline V gene sequence: CDR1 SQVTM, CDR2 ANQGSEA. CDR3 amino acids: CSAGEVAPYKGNEQFF. CDR3 sequence (DNA): TGCAGCGCTGGTGAGGTAGCGCCCTACAAGGGCAATGAGCAGTTCTTC.